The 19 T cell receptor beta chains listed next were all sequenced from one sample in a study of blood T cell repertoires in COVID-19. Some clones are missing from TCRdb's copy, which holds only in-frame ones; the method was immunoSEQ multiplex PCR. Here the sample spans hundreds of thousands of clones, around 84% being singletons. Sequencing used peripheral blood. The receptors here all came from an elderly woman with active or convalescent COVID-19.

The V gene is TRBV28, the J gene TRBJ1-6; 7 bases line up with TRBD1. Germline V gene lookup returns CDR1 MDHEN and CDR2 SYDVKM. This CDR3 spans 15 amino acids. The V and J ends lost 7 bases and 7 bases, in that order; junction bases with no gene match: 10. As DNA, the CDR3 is TGTGCCAGCACCGAGACAGGGCCAGACAATTCACCCCTCCACTTT. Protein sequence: CASTETGPDNSPLHF. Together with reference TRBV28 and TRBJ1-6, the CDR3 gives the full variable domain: DVKVTQSSRYLVKRTGEKVFLECVQDMDHENMFWYRQDPGLGLRLIYFSYDVKMKEKGDIPEGYSVSREKKERFSLILESASTNQTSMYLCASTETGPDNSPLHFGNGTRLTVT.

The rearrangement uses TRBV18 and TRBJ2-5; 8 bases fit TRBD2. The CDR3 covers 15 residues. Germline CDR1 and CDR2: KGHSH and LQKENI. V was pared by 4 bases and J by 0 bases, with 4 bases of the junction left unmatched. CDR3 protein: CASSHSSGNQETQYF. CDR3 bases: TGTGCCAGCTCACATAGTAGCGGGAACCAAGAGACCCAGTACTTC.

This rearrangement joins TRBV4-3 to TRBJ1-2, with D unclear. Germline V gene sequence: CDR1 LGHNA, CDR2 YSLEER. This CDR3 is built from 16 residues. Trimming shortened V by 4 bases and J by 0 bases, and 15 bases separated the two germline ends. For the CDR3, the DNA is TGCGCCAGCAGCCCGACCGGGGTAGGCTCTAACTATGGCTACACCTTC. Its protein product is CASSPTGVGSNYGYTF.

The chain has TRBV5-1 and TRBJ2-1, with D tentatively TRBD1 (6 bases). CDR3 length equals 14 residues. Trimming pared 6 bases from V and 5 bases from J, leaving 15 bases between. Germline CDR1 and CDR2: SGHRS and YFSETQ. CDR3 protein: CASTARDRNNEQFF. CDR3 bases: TGCGCCAGCACAGCCCGTGACAGGAACAATGAGCAGTTCTTC.

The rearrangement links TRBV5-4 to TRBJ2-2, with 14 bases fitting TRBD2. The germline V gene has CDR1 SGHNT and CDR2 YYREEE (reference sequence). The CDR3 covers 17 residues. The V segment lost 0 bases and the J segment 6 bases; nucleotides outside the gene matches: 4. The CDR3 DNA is TGTGCCAGCAGCTTGGCCGGGGGACTAGCGGGGGCCGGGGAGCTGTTTTTT. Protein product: CASSLAGGLAGAGELFF. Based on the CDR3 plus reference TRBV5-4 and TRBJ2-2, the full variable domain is ETGVTQSPTHLIKTRGQQVTLRCSSQSGHNTVSWYQQALGQGPQFIFQYYREEENGRGNFPPRFSGLQFPNYSSELNVNALELDDSALYLCASSLAGGLAGAGELFFGEGSRLTVL.

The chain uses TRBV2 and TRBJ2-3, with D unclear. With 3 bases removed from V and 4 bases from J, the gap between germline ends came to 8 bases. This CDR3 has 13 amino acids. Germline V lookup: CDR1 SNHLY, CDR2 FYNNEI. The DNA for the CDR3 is TGTGCCAGCAGTGACACAGTAGCAGATACGCAGTATTTT. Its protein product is CASSDTVADTQYF.

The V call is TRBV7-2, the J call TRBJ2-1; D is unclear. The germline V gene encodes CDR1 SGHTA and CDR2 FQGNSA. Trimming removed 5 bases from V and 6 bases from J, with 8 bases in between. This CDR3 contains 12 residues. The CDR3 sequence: CASSRFGNEQFF. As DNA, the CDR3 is TGTGCCAGCAGCCGGTTCGGCAATGAGCAGTTCTTC.

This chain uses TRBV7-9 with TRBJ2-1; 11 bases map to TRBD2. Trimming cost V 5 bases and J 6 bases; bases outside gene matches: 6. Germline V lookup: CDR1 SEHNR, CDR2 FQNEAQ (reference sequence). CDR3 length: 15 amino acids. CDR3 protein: CASSTGLADPNEQFF. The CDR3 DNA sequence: TGTGCCAGCAGCACGGGACTAGCGGACCCCAATGAGCAGTTCTTC.

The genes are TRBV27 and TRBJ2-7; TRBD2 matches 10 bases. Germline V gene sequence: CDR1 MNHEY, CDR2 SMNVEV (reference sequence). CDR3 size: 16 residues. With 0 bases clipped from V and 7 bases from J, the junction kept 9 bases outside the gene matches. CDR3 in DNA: TGTGCCAGCAGTTTATCGAGGAGCGGGGGGGCGGGAGAGCAGTACTTC. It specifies CASSLSRSGGAGEQYF.

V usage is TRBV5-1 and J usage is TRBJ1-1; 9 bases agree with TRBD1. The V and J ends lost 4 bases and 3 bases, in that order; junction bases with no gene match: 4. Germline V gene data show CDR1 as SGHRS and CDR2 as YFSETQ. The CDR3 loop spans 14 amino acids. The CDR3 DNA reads TGCGCCAGCAGCCTGACAGGGGGGGACACTGAAGCTTTCTTT. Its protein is CASSLTGGDTEAFF.

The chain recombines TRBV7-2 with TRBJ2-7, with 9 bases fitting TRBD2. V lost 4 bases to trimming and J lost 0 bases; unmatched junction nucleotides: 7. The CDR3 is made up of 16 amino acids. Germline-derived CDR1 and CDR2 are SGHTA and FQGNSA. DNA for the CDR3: TGTGCCAGCAGCTCCCGAAGCGGGGGGAGCTCCTACGAGCAGTACTTC. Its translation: CASSSRSGGSSYEQYF. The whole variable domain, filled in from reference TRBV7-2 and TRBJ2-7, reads GAGVSQSPSNKVTEKGKDVELRCDPISGHTALYWYRQSLGQGLEFLIYFQGNSAPDKSGLPSDRFSAERTGGSVSTLTIQRTQQEDSAVYLCASSSRSGGSSYEQYFGPGTRLTVT.

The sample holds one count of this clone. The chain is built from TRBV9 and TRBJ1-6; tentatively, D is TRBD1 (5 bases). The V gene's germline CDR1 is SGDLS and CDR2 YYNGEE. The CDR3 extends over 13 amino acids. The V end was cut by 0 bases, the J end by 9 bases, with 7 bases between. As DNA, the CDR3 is TGTGCCAGCAGCGTAGGTAGGGGTTCACCCCTCCACTTT. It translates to CASSVGRGSPLHF. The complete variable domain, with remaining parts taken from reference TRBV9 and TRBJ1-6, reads DSGVTQTPKHLITATGQRVTLRCSPRSGDLSVYWYQQSLDQGLQFLIQYYNGEERAKGNILERFSAQQFPDLHSELNLSSLELGDSALYFCASSVGRGSPLHFGNGTRLTVT.

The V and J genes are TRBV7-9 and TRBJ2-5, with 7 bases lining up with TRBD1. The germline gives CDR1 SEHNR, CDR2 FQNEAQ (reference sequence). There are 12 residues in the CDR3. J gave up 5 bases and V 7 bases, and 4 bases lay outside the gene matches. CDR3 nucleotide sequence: TGTGCCAGCACCACAGGGGTTGAGACCCAGTACTTC. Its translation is CASTTGVETQYF.

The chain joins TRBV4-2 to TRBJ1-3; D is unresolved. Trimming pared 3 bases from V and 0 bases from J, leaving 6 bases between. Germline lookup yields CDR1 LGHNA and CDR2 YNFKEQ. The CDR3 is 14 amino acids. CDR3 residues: CASSQRASGNTIYF. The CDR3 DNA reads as TGTGCCAGCAGCCAGCGAGCCTCTGGAAACACCATATATTTT.

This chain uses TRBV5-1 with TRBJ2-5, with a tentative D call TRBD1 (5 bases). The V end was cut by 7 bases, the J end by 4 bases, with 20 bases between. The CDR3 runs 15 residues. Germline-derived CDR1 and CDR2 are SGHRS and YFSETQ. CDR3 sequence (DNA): TGCGCCAGCCAAGGGGATATCAGGGATCGAGAGACCCAGTACTTC. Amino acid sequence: CASQGDIRDRETQYF.

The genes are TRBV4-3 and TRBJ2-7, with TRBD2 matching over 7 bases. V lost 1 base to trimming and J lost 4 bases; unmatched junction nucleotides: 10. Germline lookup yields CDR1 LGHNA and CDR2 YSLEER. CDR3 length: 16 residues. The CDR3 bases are TGCGCCAGCAGCCAAGGGGGGGGTTCCCCTCGGTACGAGCAGTACTTC. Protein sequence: CASSQGGGSPRYEQYF.

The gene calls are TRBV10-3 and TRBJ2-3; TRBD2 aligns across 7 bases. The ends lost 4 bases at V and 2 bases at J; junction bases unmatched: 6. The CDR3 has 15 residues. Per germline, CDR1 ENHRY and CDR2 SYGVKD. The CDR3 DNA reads TGTGCCATCAGTGGAGTAGCGGGCCACACAGATACGCAGTATTTT. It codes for CAISGVAGHTDTQYF.

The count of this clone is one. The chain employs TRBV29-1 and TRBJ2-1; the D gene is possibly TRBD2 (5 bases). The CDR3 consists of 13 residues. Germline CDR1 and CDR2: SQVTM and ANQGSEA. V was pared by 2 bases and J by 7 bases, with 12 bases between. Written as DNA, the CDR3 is TGCAGCGTTGAACCTACTAGTAGGAATGAGCAGTTCTTC. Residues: CSVEPTSRNEQFF.

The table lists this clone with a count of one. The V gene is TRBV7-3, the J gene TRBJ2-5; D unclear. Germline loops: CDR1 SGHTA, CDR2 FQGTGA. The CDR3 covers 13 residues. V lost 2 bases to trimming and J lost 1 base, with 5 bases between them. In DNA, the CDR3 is TGTGCCAGCAGCTTATACACCCAAGAGACCCAGTACTTC. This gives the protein CASSLYTQETQYF.